These T cell receptor beta chains were read from a single sample in a study of cytomegalovirus exposure and HLA in healthy donors. Libraries were prepared by immunoSEQ multiplex PCR; TCRdb keeps only in-frame clonotypes and omits some of them. The sample spans about 200,000 clones; the ten largest clones claim more than 0.95%. Sequences were obtained from PBMCs. All receptors derive from a girl aged 2-10 years in good health and CMV-seropositive. Both conserved end residues are part of each CDR3. The D gene is left open where the match is weak.

length	D	V	J	DNA	CDR3
13	TRBD1	TRBV6-6	TRBJ1-1	TGTGCCAGCAGTGCGAGGCAGGGGGGTGAAGCTTTCTTT	CASSARQGGEAFF
12	NA	TRBV5-5	TRBJ1-1	TGTGCCAGCAGCTTGGGAGACACTGAAGCTTTCTTT	CASSLGDTEAFF
14	TRBD1	TRBV5-1	TRBJ2-7	TGCGCCAGCAGCAAGGGACAGGCGGTCTACGAGCAGTACTTC	CASSKGQAVYEQYF
10	NA	TRBV2	TRBJ2-3	TGTGCCACCCTAGCAGATACGCAGTATTTT	CATLADTQYF
15	TRBD1	TRBV2	TRBJ2-1	TGTGCCACCCTCCCCGGGACAGGGTTGGTCAATGAGCAGTTCTTC	CATLPGTGLVNEQFF
14	NA	TRBV6-5	TRBJ2-7	TGTGCCAGCAGTTACGGAGGGCAGGCCTACGAGCAGTACTTC	CASSYGGQAYEQYF
13	NA	TRBV15	TRBJ1-2	TGTGCCACCAGCAGAGTATTCGCTGGCGGCTACACCTTC	CATSRVFAGGYTF
16	TRBD2	TRBV5-4	TRBJ2-3	TGTGCCAGCAGCTCAAGGACTAGCGGGAGGGCAGATACGCAGTATTTT	CASSSRTSGRADTQYF
14	TRBD1	TRBV27	TRBJ2-7	TGTGCCAGCAGTTTGGGGACACAGGGGTACGAGCAGTACTTC	CASSLGTQGYEQYF
16	TRBD2	TRBV7-2	TRBJ2-1	TGTGCCAGCAGCTTAGGGCCTAGCGGGAGTTACAATGAGCAGTTCTTC	CASSLGPSGSYNEQFF
13	NA	TRBV2	TRBJ1-2	TGTGCCAGCAGTGTTTACAGGTCGTATGGCTACACCTTC	CASSVYRSYGYTF
16	TRBD2	TRBV10-3	TRBJ2-1	TGTGCCATCAGGGCGACTAGCGGGAGCTCCTACAATGAGCAGTTCTTC	CAIRATSGSSYNEQFF
11	NA	TRBV20-1	TRBJ2-1	TGCAGTGTAGGAAGCGGACCCAATATAATCTTC	CSVGSGPNIIF
14	TRBD1	TRBV28	TRBJ1-2	TGTGCCAGCAGGTCTCAGGGGGATGGCTATGGCTACACCTTC	CASRSQGDGYGYTF
17	NA	TRBV6-1	TRBJ2-7	TGTGCCAGCAGTGACGCCCTACTAGCAACCCCTGGATACGAGCAGTACTTC	CASSDALLATPGYEQYF
13	NA	TRBV28	TRBJ2-2	TGTGCCAGCAGTTCTTTAAATACAGGGGAGCTGTTTTTT	CASSSLNTGELFF
13	TRBD1	TRBV28	TRBJ1-2	TGTGCCAGCAGTGCACAGGGGAACTATGGCTACACCTTC	CASSAQGNYGYTF
12	NA	TRBV2	TRBJ1-1	TGTGCCAGCAACAGGCAATACACTGAAGCTTTCTTT	CASNRQYTEAFF
11	NA	TRBV6-6	TRBJ2-3	TGTGCCAGCAAGGCGGAAGATACGCAGTATTTT	CASKAEDTQYF
16	TRBD2	TRBV7-2	TRBJ2-2	TGTGCCAGCAGGCCGAGGACTAGCGGGCCCACCGGGGAGCTGTTTTTT	CASRPRTSGPTGELFF
15	TRBD2	TRBV27	TRBJ2-3	TGTGCCAGCAGTCATCCTAGCGGGGGCACAGATACGCAGTATTTT	CASSHPSGGTDTQYF
15	TRBD2	TRBV9	TRBJ2-3	TGTGCCAGCAGCGTAGGTCGGGTGTTAGCGGGTCCCAAGGTCTTT	CASSVGRVLAGPKVF
13	NA	TRBV7-3	TRBJ1-1	TGTGCCAGCAGCTTGACTATGAACACTGAAGCTTTCTTT	CASSLTMNTEAFF